The 9 T cell receptor beta chains below all came from one sample that was sequenced in a study of blood T cell repertoires in COVID-19. Assay used: immunoSEQ multiplex PCR; TCRdb lists only in-frame clones, some missing. The repertoire holds 270,000 or so clones, around 85% seen once, with approximately 12% in the top ten. Source material: peripheral blood. These receptors all stem from a woman in her 30s with COVID-19, enrolled during active disease.

The J gene is TRBJ1-1, the V gene TRBV7-2; D not certain. Germline V gene data show CDR1 as SGHTA and CDR2 as FQGNSA. There are 15 residues in the CDR3. Between the trimmed V and J ends, which lost 5 bases and 8 bases, there was a span of 21 bases. The CDR3 reads CASSIKQYRPVEAFF. Here the CDR3 DNA reads TGTGCCAGCAGCATAAAACAATATCGTCCCGTCGAAGCTTTCTTT.

V usage is TRBV5-6 and J usage is TRBJ2-1, with D possibly matching TRBD2 (6 bases). CDR3 length: 15 residues. Trimming removed 0 bases from V and 5 bases from J, with 12 bases in between. Germline assignment: CDR1 SGHDT and CDR2 YYEEEE. The CDR3 bases are TGTGCCAGCAGCTTGGGGGCGGGGATCAACAATGAGCAGTTCTTC. This gives the protein CASSLGAGINNEQFF.

A word on this clone: The sample has other DNA sequences that encode this CDR3 too. This sequence joins TRBV5-1 and TRBJ2-7; D is undetermined. In germline, CDR1 is SGHRS, CDR2 YFSETQ. The CDR3 extends over 14 amino acids. Trimming took 0 bases from V and 0 from J, leaving 7 bases between them. CDR3 sequence reads: CASSLAPGSYEQYF. In DNA, the CDR3 is TGCGCCAGCAGCTTGGCCCCCGGCTCCTACGAGCAGTACTTC.

Details on this clone: The sample carries other DNA sequences with the same CDR3. The CDR3: CASSYGRAYEQYF. As DNA, the CDR3 is TGTGCCAGCAGTTATGGCAGGGCATACGAGCAGTACTTC. The chain joins TRBV6-5 to TRBJ2-7; a possible D gene is TRBD1 (5 bases). Between the trimmed V and J ends, which lost 3 bases and 4 bases, there was a span of 10 bases. CDR3 length: 13 residues. Germline CDR1 and CDR2: MNHEY and SVGAGI.

V is TRBV6-5 and J is TRBJ1-6; D perhaps matches TRBD1 (5 bases). Per the germline V gene, CDR1 is MNHEY and CDR2 is SVGAGI. The CDR3 is made up of 14 amino acids. V dropped 6 bases and J dropped 7 bases, with 13 bases sitting between them. The CDR3 DNA follows: TGTGCCAGCAGCAAGACAGTGAAGAATTCACCCCTCCACTTT. Translating it yields CASSKTVKNSPLHF.

This clone was observed a few times. The rearrangement links TRBV2 to TRBJ1-3, with no clear D. Germline CDR1 SNHLY, CDR2 FYNNEI. The CDR3 totals 14 residues. V gave up 3 bases and J gave up 4 bases, with 10 bases separating them. The CDR3 reads CASSEAGLGNTIYF. The DNA for the CDR3 is TGTGCCAGCAGTGAGGCGGGGTTGGGAAACACCATATATTTT.

The V gene is TRBV6-6, the J gene TRBJ2-5; tentative D call: TRBD1 (6 bases). The CDR3 has 12 amino acids. The germline V gene has CDR1 MNHNY and CDR2 SVGAGI (reference sequence). V was cut by 11 bases and J by 5 bases, with 15 bases left in between. The CDR3 region has the DNA TGTGCCTGCTCCAGGGGTAGCGAGACCCAGTACTTC. Its translation: CACSRGSETQYF.

The chain uses TRBV2 and TRBJ1-5; the D gene is possibly TRBD1 (5 bases). CDR3 size: 14 residues. Trimming took off 7 bases at V and 5 bases at J, with 15 bases between the two ends. Germline V lookup: CDR1 SNHLY, CDR2 FYNNEI. CDR3 amino acids: CASNRRGRDQPQHF. The CDR3 nucleotides read TGTGCCAGCAACCGGAGGGGTCGGGATCAGCCCCAGCATTTT.

V usage is TRBV15 and J usage is TRBJ2-2; unclear D gene. V was pared by 0 bases and J by 3 bases, with 14 bases between. The germline V gene encodes CDR1 LNHNV and CDR2 YYDKDF (reference sequence). The length of the CDR3 is 17 residues. Here the CDR3 reads CATSRDKEVTYTGELFF. The CDR3, as DNA: TGTGCCACCAGCAGAGATAAAGAGGTGACCTACACCGGGGAGCTGTTTTTT.